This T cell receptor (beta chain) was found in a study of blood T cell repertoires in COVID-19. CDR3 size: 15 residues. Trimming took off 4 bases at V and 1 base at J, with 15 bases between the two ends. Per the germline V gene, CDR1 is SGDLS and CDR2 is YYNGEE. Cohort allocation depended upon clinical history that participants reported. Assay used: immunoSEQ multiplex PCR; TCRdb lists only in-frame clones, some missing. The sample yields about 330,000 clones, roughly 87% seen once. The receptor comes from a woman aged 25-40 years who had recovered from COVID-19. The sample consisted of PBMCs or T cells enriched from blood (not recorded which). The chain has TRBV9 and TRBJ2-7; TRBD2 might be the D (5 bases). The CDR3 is CASSLHQTGSYEQYF. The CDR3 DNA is TGTGCCAGCAGCCTACACCAGACGGGGTCCTACGAGCAGTACTTC.